Included here is one T cell receptor (beta chain) sequence, with context. Its target is unknown. Unique-molecular-identifier-tagged TCR beta cDNA libraries were used. Each CDR3 protein is one row after TCRdb ran MiXCR on the PCR reads. The table lists about 400,000 distinct CDR3 sequences, roughly 36% of them singletons, with under 15% in the top ten. With 2 bases removed from V and 0 bases from J, the gap between germline ends came to 10 bases. This CDR3 has 16 amino acids. Germline V gene sequence: CDR1 MNHEY, CDR2 SVGAGI. This specimen belongs to a study of post-analysis software for immune sequencing data. Study summary: Clinical courses comprised relapsing-remitting, secondary progressive and progressive-relapsing multiple sclerosis.

General observations from the study: Five TRBV segments, including TRBV5-6, TRBV5-1 and TRBV20-1, were more frequent in patients than controls.

Source material: blood. This clonotype originated in a girl under 18 with multiple sclerosis. V is TRBV6-5 and J is TRBJ2-2; D uncertain. CDR3 residues: CASSYRRRTNTGELFF. CDR3 coding DNA: TGTGCCAGCAGTTACCGGAGACGGACGAACACCGGGGAGCTGTTTTTT.